Presented here are 9 T cell receptor beta chains from one specimen sequenced in a study of blood T cell repertoires in COVID-19. Produced via immunoSEQ multiplex PCR; TCRdb's table is partial and in-frame only. The profile shows 98,000 or so clones, approximately 83% of them singletons. The source material was peripheral blood. These receptors came from a woman between 65 and 79 years old with acute or convalescent COVID-19.

The chain recombines TRBV11-3 with TRBJ2-7, with D tentatively TRBD1 (6 bases). Germline V gene lookup returns CDR1 SGHNT and CDR2 YENEEA. The V gene lost 5 bases and the J gene lost 6 bases, with 20 bases spanning the gap. The CDR3 contains 15 residues. The CDR3 nucleotides read TGTGCCAGCAGCCCTCTCGGGACACGGGTCGGCGAGCAGTACGTC. Its translation: CASSPLGTRVGEQYV.

The chain is built from TRBV27 and TRBJ2-7; 7 positions match TRBD2. Trimming took 6 bases from V and 0 from J; bases not matched to a gene: 5. There are 14 residues in the CDR3. Looked up from germline, CDR1 is MNHEY and CDR2 is SMNVEV (reference sequence). CDR3 in amino acids: CASSSGDYSYEQYF. Here the CDR3 DNA reads TGTGCCAGCAGCTCGGGGGACTACTCCTACGAGCAGTACTTC.

The rearrangement joins TRBV5-1 to TRBJ2-1, with 10 positions matching TRBD2. The V segment lost 4 bases and the J segment 4 bases; nucleotides outside the gene matches: 5. CDR1 is SGHRS, CDR2 YFSETQ, per germline. The CDR3 contains 15 residues. The CDR3 DNA follows: TGCGCCAGCAGCCCCGGGACTAGCGTTTACAATGAGCAGTTCTTC. It encodes CASSPGTSVYNEQFF.

The DNA for the CDR3 is TGTGCCAGCAGCGTAGGGGGACAGGGGCGTGAGACCCAGTACTTC. Translating gives CASSVGGQGRETQYF. This chain links TRBV9 with TRBJ2-5; 10 nucleotides line up with TRBD1. With 0 bases clipped from V and 5 bases from J, the junction kept 4 bases outside the gene matches. This CDR3 region has 15 residues. Germline CDR1 and CDR2: SGDLS and YYNGEE.

This chain joins TRBV9 and TRBJ2-2, with TRBD1 matching over 9 bases. CDR1 SGDLS and CDR2 YYNGEE come from the germline V gene. V gave up 4 bases and J gave up 6 bases; unmatched junction bases: 4. The CDR3 sequence is 14 residues long. CDR3 nucleotide sequence: TGTGCCAGCAGCACCCGACAGGGGGCCGGGGAGCTGTTTTTT. It yields the protein CASSTRQGAGELFF.

V and J are TRBV18 and TRBJ2-5; tentatively, D is TRBD2 (5 bases). The germline gives CDR1 KGHSH, CDR2 LQKENI. This CDR3 spans 13 amino acids. Between the trimmed V and J ends, which lost 3 bases and 5 bases, there was a span of 10 bases. In nucleotides, the CDR3 is TGTGCCAGCTCACCTGGGCGCGGGGAGACCCAGTACTTC. It yields the protein CASSPGRGETQYF.

The chain recombines TRBV6-5 with TRBJ1-5; TRBD1 agrees at 8 bases. Trimming at V came to 0 bases and at J to 3 bases, leaving 4 bases not matched to a gene. The CDR3 consists of 16 residues. The germline gives CDR1 MNHEY, CDR2 SVGAGI. CDR3 nucleotides: TGTGCCAGCAGTTACTCGACAGGGGCGTCCAATCAGCCCCAGCATTTT. Its translation is CASSYSTGASNQPQHF.

The chain carries TRBV18 and TRBJ1-1, with 12 bases matching TRBD1. V shed 3 bases, J shed 7 bases, and the junction held 6 bases outside the gene matches. The CDR3 is made up of 15 amino acids. Germline lookup yields CDR1 KGHSH and CDR2 LQKENI. CDR3 amino acids: CASSPWDRGLGEAFF. The CDR3 nucleotides read TGTGCCAGCTCACCTTGGGACAGGGGGCTTGGTGAAGCTTTCTTT.

This sequence joins TRBV29-1 and TRBJ2-1; D is ambiguous. The CDR3 is 15 amino acids. The V end was cut by 4 bases, the J end by 1 base, with 14 bases between. Germline values: CDR1 SQVTM, CDR2 ANQGSEA. Written as DNA, the CDR3 is TGCAGCGTTGTGCTTAACAGCCGATCCTACAATGAGCAGTTCTTC. Protein sequence: CSVVLNSRSYNEQFF.